This T cell receptor (beta chain) was retrieved from a study of cytomegalovirus exposure and HLA in healthy donors (dated by TCRdb to 2015 to 2018). Turning to the overall study: According to a later analysis, the 120 or so validation repertoires were produced on the same platform as the 680 or so repertoires of the first cohort. The study aimed to test whether signatures of past pathogen exposure could be identified by cataloging public T cell receptors. Along with the approximately 620-subject first cohort, a separate validation cohort of approximately 110 different subjects was used. High-throughput TCR immunosequencing, statistical association of individual TCRs with disease status, and machine learning were combined to predict cytomegalovirus infection status.

The donors were included in the validation cohort of some 120 subjects, a group kept apart from the approximately 700-subject first cohort. Cut back by 0 bases and 2 bases, the V and J ends lie 10 bases apart. The CDR3 starts with the cysteine, ends with the phenylalanine, and has 15 residues. Left in the record is the CDR3 DNA by itself, 45 bases read in frame from the first base. CDR1 MNHEY and CDR2 SMNVEV are derived from the germline V gene (reference sequence). As for this clone: Its antigen is not yet known. No quality values exist for individual bases; no much larger clone is one base distant.

The paper as a whole reports these results and caveats: In vitro tests confirmed that a few of the cytomegalovirus-associated TCR beta chains recognize cytomegalovirus antigens. Most TCR sequences were seen in very few donors, while some public TCRs were found in many individuals. All 120 or so repertoires were used to score co-occurrence in the validation cohort in a later analysis, because that analysis had no HLA typing for the cohort. The classifier was reported to diagnose cytomegalovirus status with high specificity and sensitivity in both the original cohort and the validation cohort. A total of roughly 160 TCR beta chains were listed by the study as associated with cytomegalovirus. Subsequent analysis determined that TCRs grouped into clusters in the first cohort also showed a tendency toward co-occurrence across the roughly 130 validation repertoires, and approximately 93% of cluster scores exceeded 0. The authors suggested that the approach could potentially be generalized to other disease states and immunological phenotypes.

To prepare the library, the immunoSEQ multiplex PCR assay was applied. The study's processing was this. A statistical classification framework was developed to diagnose cytomegalovirus status using the catalog of TCR beta chain sequences. In TCRdb, the immuneACCESS table is reduced to in-frame sequences with V and J assigned. These tables do not hold every clone; where another copy was compared, an unresolved V gene accounts for under half, and the others remain unexplained. That table gives V, J and clone size, and the DNA gave D and trimming. The sample includes about 190,000 clones, with 84% observed a single time. The top ten clones comprise 6% to 9% of the sample.

This receptor was taken from a man aged 18 to 30 in good health and CMV-seropositive. The sample taken for sequencing was PBMCs. This receptor chain uses TRBV27 and TRBJ1-2, with no confidently assigned D gene. The sequence in DNA is TGTGCCAGCAGTTTATCGAGGATTCGAAACTATGGCTACACCTTC. It translates as CASSLSRIRNYGYTF.